This paragraph covers one T cell receptor (beta chain) sequence. Its antigen is undetermined. The data originate from a study of OX40 agonist ivuxolimab in advanced cancers. The protocol was immunoSEQ multiplex PCR, while the TCRdb copy is restricted to in-frame clones and leaves out a portion. The table records some 60,000 clones, around 90% of them present only once. Study-wide points: Patients with a partial response at 0.1-3.0 mg/kg had among the lowest clonal expansion. Several nonresponders also turned out to have low normalized T-cell clonal expansion. At doses 0.1 to 3.0 mg/kg, CD4+ and CD8+ clones expanded.

The starting material was CD4+ or CD8+ T cells sorted from blood, obtained in a trial of the OX40 agonist ivuxolimab. This receptor was identified in an adult with an advanced solid tumor such as melanoma, head and neck, liver or kidney cancer.

The CDR3 is CASSFNPENTEAFF. The CDR3 nucleotides read TGTGCCAGCAGCTTTAACCCGGAAAACACTGAAGCTTTCTTT. The V call is TRBV11-1, the J call TRBJ1-1; D gene ambiguous. With 3 bases removed from V and 2 bases from J, the gap between germline ends came to 10 bases. The germline V gene has CDR1 SGHAT and CDR2 FQDESV (reference sequence). The CDR3 is 14 residues long.